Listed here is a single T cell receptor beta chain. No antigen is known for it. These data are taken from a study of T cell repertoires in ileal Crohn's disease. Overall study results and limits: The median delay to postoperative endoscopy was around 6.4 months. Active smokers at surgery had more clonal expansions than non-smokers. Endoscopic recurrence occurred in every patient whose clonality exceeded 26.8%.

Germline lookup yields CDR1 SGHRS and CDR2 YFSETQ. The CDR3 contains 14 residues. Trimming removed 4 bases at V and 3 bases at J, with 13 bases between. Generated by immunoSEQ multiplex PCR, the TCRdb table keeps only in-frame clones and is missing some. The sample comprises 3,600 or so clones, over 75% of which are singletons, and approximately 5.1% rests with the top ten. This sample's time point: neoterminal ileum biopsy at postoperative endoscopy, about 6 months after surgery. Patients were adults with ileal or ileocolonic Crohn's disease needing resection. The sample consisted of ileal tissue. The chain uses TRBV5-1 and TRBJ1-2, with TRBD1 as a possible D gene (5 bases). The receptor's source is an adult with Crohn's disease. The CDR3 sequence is CASSTTGGDYGYTF. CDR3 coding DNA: TGCGCCAGCAGCACCACAGGAGGGGACTATGGCTACACCTTC.